These T cell receptor beta chains were read from a single sample in a study of cytomegalovirus exposure and HLA in healthy donors. The repertoire was sequenced with immunoSEQ multiplex PCR; TCRdb's copy has only in-frame clones and lacks some. The sample has 150,000 to 200,000 clones; roughly 80% are singletons. The specimen sequenced was PBMCs. These receptor sequences come from a male donor in good health and CMV-seronegative. Each CDR3 is given with its conserved first and last residue. A D gene is named only where the DNA matches it firmly. Where a row states a size, it is once, few, many or the class of an expanded clone; other rows omit it.

TRBJ2-7	TRBV19	NA	TRBD2	TGTGCCAGTAGTTCGACTAGCGGGAATGCCGAGCAGTACTTC	CASSSTSGNAEQYF
TRBJ2-7	TRBV5-1	once	TRBD1	TGCGCCAGCAGCTTGCCAGGACAGGGCGACGAGCAGTACTTC	CASSLPGQGDEQYF
TRBJ2-3	TRBV6-4	NA	NA	TGTGCCAGCAGTGTGAGTGGTCCGGCAGATACGCAGTATTTT	CASSVSGPADTQYF
TRBJ1-2	TRBV19	few	NA	TGTGCCAGTATGCAGGGTGGCTACACCTTC	CASMQGGYTF
TRBJ2-7	TRBV20-1	NA	NA	TGCAGTGCCAAAAGACTCTACGAGCAGTACTTC	CSAKRLYEQYF
TRBJ2-7	TRBV7-2	NA	TRBD1	TGTGCCAGCAGCCCGGACAGGGTAGCCAACGAGCAGTACTTC	CASSPDRVANEQYF
TRBJ1-3	TRBV13	NA	TRBD1	TGTGCCAGCAGCTTACAGGGACAGGGCTTCGGAAACACCATATATTTT	CASSLQGQGFGNTIYF
TRBJ2-5	TRBV7-6	NA	NA	TGTGCCAGCAGCTTACCGCAGGGAGAGACCCAGTACTTC	CASSLPQGETQYF
TRBJ2-5	TRBV5-4	NA	TRBD2	TGTGCCAGCAGTTCCGGGAGGGGCGAGACCCAGTACTTC	CASSSGRGETQYF
TRBJ2-5	TRBV18	NA	NA	TGTGCCAGCTCACCAAGCAGGGGTCAAGAGACCCAGTACTTC	CASSPSRGQETQYF
TRBJ1-5	TRBV25-1	NA	NA	TGTGCCAGCAGTGAAGCCGGGTATAGCAATCAGCCCCAGCATTTT	CASSEAGYSNQPQHF
TRBJ1-4	TRBV5-8	NA	NA	TGTGCCAGCAGCTTGAGAGGGTCTGAAAAACTGTTTTTT	CASSLRGSEKLFF
TRBJ1-2	TRBV2	NA	NA	TGTGCCAGCAGCGCTGGTTACACAGAACCAAACTATGGCTACACCTTC	CASSAGYTEPNYGYTF
TRBJ2-2	TRBV2	NA	NA	TGTGCCAGCGGAGGCGGGAACACCGGGGAGCTGTTTTTT	CASGGGNTGELFF
TRBJ2-1	TRBV29-1	few	NA	TGCAGCGTCGCAACAAGGAGGTCCTACAATGAGCAGTTCTTC	CSVATRRSYNEQFF
TRBJ1-2	TRBV15	few	NA	TGTGCCACCAGCGAGGGCGCGGGAGGCTACACCTTC	CATSEGAGGYTF
TRBJ1-3	TRBV4-3	NA	NA	TGCGCCAGCAGCCAAGAATGGGCAGGCGCTGCCTCTGGAAACACCATATATTTT	CASSQEWAGAASGNTIYF
TRBJ2-2	TRBV4-2	NA	NA	TGTGCCAGCAGCCCCCGGGACTTCGGAGCTCACGGGGAGCTGTTTTTT	CASSPRDFGAHGELFF
TRBJ1-4	TRBV27	NA	TRBD1	TGTGCCCCATCTGTCCCGGGACAGGGTATCTCAACTAATGAAAAACTGTTTTTT	CAPSVPGQGISTNEKLFF
TRBJ1-2	TRBV30	NA	TRBD1	TGTGCCTGGACCTGGACAGGCCTTACCTATGGCTACACCTTC	CAWTWTGLTYGYTF
TRBJ2-2	TRBV6-5	many	TRBD2	TGTGCCAGCAGTTACGTGGGGAGGGGCACCGGGGAGCTGTTTTTT	CASSYVGRGTGELFF
TRBJ2-3	TRBV27	NA	NA	TGTGCCAGCAGTTTATTAGGTGGGGCGGGGGATACGCAGTATTTT	CASSLLGGAGDTQYF
TRBJ1-2	TRBV6-5	NA	TRBD1	TGTGCCAGCAGTCCCTCAGGGGGCAGTGGCTACACCTTC	CASSPSGGSGYTF
TRBJ2-7	TRBV19	NA	TRBD2	TGTGCCAGTAGTATGGGGGGGGTAGGCTACGAGCAGTACTTC	CASSMGGVGYEQYF
TRBJ2-7	TRBV19	NA	TRBD1	TGTGCCAGTAGTATGGGGACAGAATACGAGCAGTACTTC	CASSMGTEYEQYF
TRBJ2-7	TRBV4-1	NA	NA	TGCGCCAGCAGCCAAGATAACCAGGGGAACGTGCAGTACTTC	CASSQDNQGNVQYF
TRBJ1-4	TRBV30	NA	TRBD1	TGTGCCTGGAGTTCGGACAGGGTGGGAAAACTGTTTTTT	CAWSSDRVGKLFF
TRBJ2-3	TRBV5-1	NA	TRBD1	TGCGCCAGCAGCTGGACAGGAAGCACAGATACGCAGTATTTT	CASSWTGSTDTQYF
TRBJ2-1	TRBV6-1	NA	TRBD2	TGTGCCAGCAGGTCGGGGGGGACCTACAATGAGCAGTTCTTC	CASRSGGTYNEQFF
TRBJ2-7	TRBV5-4	NA	NA	TGTGCCAGCAGCAGGGGTGGGGACTCATCCTACGAGCAGTACTTC	CASSRGGDSSYEQYF
TRBJ2-3	TRBV7-9	NA	NA	TGTGCCAGCAGCTCAACACCTACCGGGGGGCTGAGGGCAGATACGCAGTATTTT	CASSSTPTGGLRADTQYF
TRBJ1-2	TRBV15	NA	TRBD1	TGTGCCACCAGCGACGGGACAGGGGGATTGTATGGCTACACCTTC	CATSDGTGGLYGYTF
TRBJ1-5	TRBV7-2	few	NA	TGTGCCAGCAGCCGGACAGATAGCAATCAGCCCCAGCATTTT	CASSRTDSNQPQHF
TRBJ2-7	TRBV28	NA	NA	TGTGCCAGCAGTGCGTTTTTGGGCAGGGTTCGGGAGCAGTACTTC	CASSAFLGRVREQYF
TRBJ1-4	TRBV19	NA	TRBD1	TGTGCCAGTAGCAACCCCCTCGTTACAGGGGATCATGAAAAACTGTTTTTT	CASSNPLVTGDHEKLFF
TRBJ2-5	TRBV4-2	once	NA	TGTGCCAGCAGCCAAGATCCGGGGGAAGAGACCCAGTACTTC	CASSQDPGEETQYF
TRBJ1-4	TRBV4-2	NA	TRBD1	TGTGCCAGCAGCCAAGGACAGGGTTCGACGAATGAAAAACTGTTTTTT	CASSQGQGSTNEKLFF
TRBJ2-7	TRBV7-8	once	NA	TGTGCCAGCAGCTTAGCTGGGGGGATAACCTCCTACGAGCAGTACTTC	CASSLAGGITSYEQYF
TRBJ2-3	TRBV5-8	NA	TRBD2	TGTGCCAGCAGCCACGGACTAGCGGGGGGCATTAGAGATACGCAGTATTTT	CASSHGLAGGIRDTQYF
TRBJ1-1	TRBV2	NA	NA	TGTGCCAGCAGTGACAGTAACACTGAAGCTTTCTTT	CASSDSNTEAFF
TRBJ1-2	TRBV10-3	NA	NA	TGTGCCATCAGTGATCAGGCCCCGGGGGGCTACACCTTC	CAISDQAPGGYTF
TRBJ2-1	TRBV2	few	TRBD2	TGTGCCAGCAGTGGTGGACTAGCGGGAGGGCCAGGCTACAATGAGCAGTTCTTC	CASSGGLAGGPGYNEQFF